This TCR beta chain was recorded in a study of blood T cell repertoires in COVID-19. In the original workflow: Nucleated cell counts were estimated from reference gene primer amplification. Only in-frame clones appear in the TCRdb table, and some are missing; sequencing was by immunoSEQ multiplex PCR. V and J calls and clone size follow that table, whereas D and trimming were derived from the DNA. The sample lists about 220,000 clones; approximately 80% were seen once. CDR1 is SGHRS, CDR2 YFSETQ, per germline. This CDR3 comprises 15 residues. V was pared by 3 bases and J by 3 bases, with 9 bases of the junction left unmatched.

The chain uses TRBV5-1 and TRBJ2-7, with TRBD1 identical over 7 bases. The origin of this receptor is a woman aged 60-75 years who had recovered from COVID-19. The sample comprised peripheral blood. CDR3 in amino acids: CASSSLAGGRYEQYF. In DNA form, the CDR3 reads TGCGCCAGCAGCTCGCTAGCAGGGGGACGCTACGAGCAGTACTTC. Using reference TRBV5-1 and TRBJ2-7 for the parts outside the CDR3, the full variable domain is KAGVTQTPRYLIKTRGQQVTLSCSPISGHRSVSWYQQTPGQGLQFLFEYFSETQRNKGNFPGRFSGRQFSNSRSEMNVSTLELGDSALYLCASSSLAGGRYEQYFGPGTRLTVT.